This is a list of T cell receptor beta chains from one sample in a study of early T cells in non-severe SARS-CoV-2 infection. TCRdb reprocessed the 5' RACE reads with MiXCR, giving one entry per CDR3 protein. The sample holds approximately 90,000 distinct CDR3 sequences; around a sixth are singletons and the top ten take 4.5% to 6%. The sequences come from whole blood, collected at baseline. The receptors come from an adult who was a healthcare worker with PCR-confirmed SARS-CoV-2 infection or an uninfected control (not recorded which). CDR3s include the opening cysteine and the closing phenylalanine or tryptophan. The order of the fields is J gene, clone size, V gene, D gene, CDR3 DNA, CDR3 protein. D genes are given only for firm matches. Size tells how often a clone was seen (once, few, many) or the class of an expanded clone, and some rows leave it out.

TRBJ2-7,few,TRBV27,TRBD1,TGTGCCAGCAGTCTGGACAGGGGGCTGGACGAGCAGTACTTC,CASSLDRGLDEQYF
TRBJ2-7,many,TRBV5-1,TRBD1,TGCGCCAGCAGCCCGGGACAGACCTACGAGCAGTACTTC,CASSPGQTYEQYF
TRBJ2-4,.,TRBV12-3/TRBV12-4,TRBD1,TGTGCCAGCAGTGGGACAGGGGAGCGGTTTGGAAGAAACATTCAGTACTTC,CASSGTGERFGRNIQYF
TRBJ1-5,few,TRBV14,.,TGTGCCAGCAGCCAGGTCAATCAGCCCCAGCATTTT,CASSQVNQPQHF
TRBJ2-7,.,TRBV12-3/TRBV12-4,TRBD2,TGTGCCAGCAGTTGGACTAGCGGGAGTTACGAGCAGTACTTC,CASSWTSGSYEQYF
TRBJ2-7,.,TRBV20-1,TRBD1,TGCAGTGCTAGACCCCGGGACAGGACCTACGAGCAGTACTTC,CSARPRDRTYEQYF
TRBJ2-1,.,TRBV5-1,.,TGCGCCAGCACCGGGCAGAAGAACTACAATGAGCAGTTCTTC,CASTGQKNYNEQFF
TRBJ1-5,.,TRBV2,TRBD1,TGTGCCAGCAGGCCCGACAGGGATAGCAATCAGCCCCAGCATTTT,CASRPDRDSNQPQHF
TRBJ2-1,.,TRBV3-1,.,TGTGCCAGCAGCCAGGGGGCGATTTTCAATGAGCAGTTCTTC,CASSQGAIFNEQFF
TRBJ2-7,few,TRBV20-1,TRBD1,TGCAGTGCTAGTAAATATCCGGGACAGGGATCCTACGAGCAGTACTTC,CSASKYPGQGSYEQYF
TRBJ2-5,.,TRBV18,TRBD2,TGTGCCAGCTCACCGGGACTAGCGCAAGAGAGAGAGACCCAGTACTTC,CASSPGLAQERETQYF
TRBJ2-5,.,TRBV4-3,.,TGCGCCAGCAGCCAAGTCGGGCGGGGTAGAGGGGGCCAAGAGACCCAGTACTTC,CASSQVGRGRGGQETQYF
TRBJ2-1,.,TRBV5-4,.,TGTGCCAGCAGCTTGGATAGTGAGCAGTTCTTC,CASSLDSEQFF
TRBJ2-5,.,TRBV3-1,TRBD2,TGTGCCAGCAGCCACACTAGCGGGTGGGGGACCCAGTACTTC,CASSHTSGWGTQYF
TRBJ2-7,.,TRBV10-3,.,TGTGCCGTCGGCAGTACCTACGAGCAGTACTTC,CAVGSTYEQYF
TRBJ2-7,few,TRBV11-2,TRBD1,TGTGCCAGCAGCTTAGGCGCCGGGAAGGCAGGGGGCGCGGAGCAGTACTTC,CASSLGAGKAGGAEQYF
TRBJ1-1,.,TRBV5-1,.,TGCGCCAGCAGCTTGATTGGCACTGAAGCTTTCTTT,CASSLIGTEAFF
TRBJ2-1,few,TRBV4-1,.,TGCGCCAGCAGCCTCCAACAGGGAGCCTACAATGAGCAGTTCTTC,CASSLQQGAYNEQFF
TRBJ1-2,.,TRBV14,.,TGTGCCAGCAGCCCGGTCGACATGGGAGGCTACACCTTC,CASSPVDMGGYTF
TRBJ2-7,few,TRBV5-1,TRBD2,TGCGCCAGCAGCGGACTAGCGGGCAGGAACGAGCAGTACTTC,CASSGLAGRNEQYF
TRBJ2-7,many,TRBV12-3/TRBV12-4,.,TGTGCCAGCAGCCCCGGGACACTCCAATACGAGCAGTACTTC,CASSPGTLQYEQYF
TRBJ2-7,.,TRBV5-1,.,TGCGCCAGCAGCTCCGGGAACTACGAGCAGTACTTC,CASSSGNYEQYF
TRBJ2-2,.,TRBV2,TRBD2,TGTGCCAGCAGTCGACTAGCGGAGACCGGGGAGCTGTTTTTT,CASSRLAETGELFF
TRBJ2-7,.,TRBV6-6,.,TGTGCCAGCAGTTACTCGGCCCCCAGAGATGCCTACGAGCAGTACTTC,CASSYSAPRDAYEQYF
TRBJ2-3,many,TRBV3-1,.,TGTGCCAGCAGCCAAGCGGGGGGCATCACAGATACGCAGTATTTT,CASSQAGGITDTQYF
TRBJ2-3,.,TRBV6-5,.,TGTGCCAGCAGTTACTCCACGGGACACAGCACAGATACGCAGTATTTT,CASSYSTGHSTDTQYF
TRBJ2-2,.,TRBV20-1,.,TGCAGTGCTAGAGATTATTGGGCGGGATTAAACACCGGGGAGCTGTTTTTT,CSARDYWAGLNTGELFF
TRBJ2-5,.,TRBV20-1,.,TGCAGTGCGGGTCTAACCGGGAAGACCCAGTACTTC,CSAGLTGKTQYF
TRBJ2-1,few,TRBV15,.,TGTGCCACCAGCCCCGATGTTGGGGGAGACAATGAGCAGTTCTTC,CATSPDVGGDNEQFF
TRBJ1-1,few,TRBV7-8,.,TGTGCCAGCAGCTTAAGTTGGGGCCTGAACACTGAAGCTTTCTTT,CASSLSWGLNTEAFF
TRBJ2-1,.,TRBV11-2,TRBD2,TGTGCCAGCAGCTCCCCCCTGAGCGGGAGGGCAGATGAGCAGTTCTTC,CASSSPLSGRADEQFF
TRBJ1-1,few,TRBV6-5,TRBD1,TGTGCCAGCAGTTATAGTCGCAGGGGGAGTGAAGCTTTCTTT,CASSYSRRGSEAFF
TRBJ2-3,many,TRBV27,.,TGTGCCAGCAGTTTCAAGGAGGTTACAGATACGCAGTATTTT,CASSFKEVTDTQYF
TRBJ2-7,few,TRBV7-9,TRBD2,TGTGCCAGCAGCTTAGGCGGGAGGAGGGAGCAGTACTTC,CASSLGGRREQYF
TRBJ2-5,few,TRBV7-2,.,TGTGCCAGCAGCTTGGGGGGACAGACCCAGTACTTC,CASSLGGQTQYF
TRBJ2-7,few,TRBV20-1,TRBD2,TGCAGTGCTAGAGATCAATTTTCTAGCGGGAGTCGCGGCGAGCAGTACTTC,CSARDQFSSGSRGEQYF
TRBJ2-2,few,TRBV3-1,TRBD1,TGTGCCAGCAGCCAAGGGACAGGGGACACCGGGGAGCTGTTTTTT,CASSQGTGDTGELFF
TRBJ2-6,.,TRBV12-3/TRBV12-4,.,TGTGCCAGCAGTGCCAGGGGTTATCTCTCTGGGGCCAACGTCCTGACTTTC,CASSARGYLSGANVLTF
TRBJ1-1,.,TRBV10-1,.,TGCGCCAGCAGTGAAGCCCGACATACTGAAGCTTTCTTT,CASSEARHTEAFF
TRBJ1-6,few,TRBV4-2,.,TGTGCCAGCAGCCAAGTTTTGGAGGTCTCAAGATCACCCCTCCACTTT,CASSQVLEVSRSPLHF
TRBJ2-7,.,TRBV11-2,.,TGTGCCAGCAGCCCCTCGGCGGGTAGGGGCTCCTACGAGCAGTACTTC,CASSPSAGRGSYEQYF
TRBJ2-7,.,TRBV12-3/TRBV12-4,.,TGTGCCAGCAGTTTGGGCAGGGTCGGCGAGCAGTACTTC,CASSLGRVGEQYF
TRBJ2-2,.,TRBV20-1,TRBD1,TGCAGTGCTATTCGGACAGGGGAGACCGGGGAGCTGTTTTTT,CSAIRTGETGELFF
TRBJ2-5,.,TRBV20-1,.,TGCAGTGCTAGTGGGCCCGGACTCCAAGAGACCCAGTACTTC,CSASGPGLQETQYF
TRBJ1-2,.,TRBV12-3/TRBV12-4,TRBD1,TGTGCCAGCAGAAGAAGGGACAGCTCTTATGGCTACACCTTC,CASRRRDSSYGYTF
TRBJ1-5,.,TRBV29-1,TRBD1,TGCAGCGTGGTAACAGGGGGCAATCAGCCCCAGCATTTT,CSVVTGGNQPQHF
TRBJ1-5,.,TRBV24-1,TRBD1,TGTGCCACCAGTGAGGCCGGGACAGGGGCCAATCAGCCCCAGCATTTT,CATSEAGTGANQPQHF
TRBJ2-7,.,TRBV20-1,.,TGCAGTGCTAGACAGGACTACTACGAGCAGTACTTC,CSARQDYYEQYF
TRBJ2-3,.,TRBV4-2,.,TGTGCCAGCAGCTCCGCCGGGACGGGCTACACAGATACGCAGTATTTT,CASSSAGTGYTDTQYF
TRBJ1-2,many,TRBV7-8,TRBD1,TGTGCCAGCAGCCCCGGACAGGCGGCTAACTATGGCTACACCTTC,CASSPGQAANYGYTF
TRBJ2-3,few,TRBV2,TRBD2,TGTGCCAGCAGTCAACTAGCGGGAGGTTTAGATACGCAGTATTTT,CASSQLAGGLDTQYF
TRBJ2-2,few,TRBV30,.,TGTGCCTGGAGTGTAGAGGCCAACACCGGGGAGCTGTTTTTT,CAWSVEANTGELFF
TRBJ1-1,few,TRBV18,.,TGTGCCAGCTCACCGGGGACGTCTGAAGCTTTCTTT,CASSPGTSEAFF
TRBJ1-2,few,TRBV29-1,.,TGCAGCGTTGTGGGGGGATCCCCCGGCTACACCTTC,CSVVGGSPGYTF
TRBJ2-7,many,TRBV20-1,.,TGCAGTGCTAGAGGATTAGGGGACTACGAGCAGTACTTC,CSARGLGDYEQYF
TRBJ2-3,.,TRBV27,.,TGTGCCAGCAGGACTCGGGATACGCAGTATTTT,CASRTRDTQYF
TRBJ2-3,few,TRBV29-1,.,TGCAGCGTTGGGACATCAGATACGCAGTATTTT,CSVGTSDTQYF
TRBJ1-2,.,TRBV27,TRBD1,TGTGCCAGCAGTTTATTGTCAGGGGGCGAGACCTATGGCTACACCTTC,CASSLLSGGETYGYTF
TRBJ2-7,.,TRBV7-2,.,TGTGCCAGCAGCGCAGACAATCACTACGAGCAGTACTTC,CASSADNHYEQYF